This T cell receptor (beta chain) emerged from a study of technical replicates of blood from a handful of donors. The repertoire was sequenced with immunoSEQ multiplex PCR; TCRdb's copy has only in-frame clones and lacks some. Among tens of thousands of clones listed, around 90% were seen once. The CDR3 contains 11 residues. The V end lost 2 bases, the J end lost 11 bases, and 7 bases lay between the germline ends. Germline-derived CDR1 and CDR2 are SGHNT and YYREEE (reference sequence). The clonotype comes from a human donor in good health. The material sequenced was T cells isolated from PBMCs. The chain links TRBV5-4 to TRBJ1-4; D is uncertain. CDR3 DNA sequence: TGTGCCAGCAGCTTAGGAGGGAAACTGTTTTTT. Translation: CASSLGGKLFF.